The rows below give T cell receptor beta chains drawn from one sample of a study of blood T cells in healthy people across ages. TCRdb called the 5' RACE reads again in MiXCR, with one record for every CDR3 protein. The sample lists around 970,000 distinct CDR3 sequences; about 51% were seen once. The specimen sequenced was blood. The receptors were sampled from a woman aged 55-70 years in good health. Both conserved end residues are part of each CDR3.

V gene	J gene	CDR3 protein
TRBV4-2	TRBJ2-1	CASSHSGTSGYNEQFF
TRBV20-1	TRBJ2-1	CSARDRTSPRDEQFF
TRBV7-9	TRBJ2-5	CASSSTLDGYQETQYF
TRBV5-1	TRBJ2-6	CASTRTNGANVLTF
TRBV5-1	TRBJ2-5	CASSSRTGVQETQYF
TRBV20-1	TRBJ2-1	CSASTGLADYNEQFF
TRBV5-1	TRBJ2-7	CASSLGLDPYEQYF
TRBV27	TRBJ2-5	CASSNGLNLYQETQYF
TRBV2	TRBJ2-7	CASDPTGRVNEQYF
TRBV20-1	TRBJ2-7	CSAREGPLHNYEQYF
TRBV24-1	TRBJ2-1	CATSEARGNEQFF
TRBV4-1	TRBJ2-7	CASSQVIVPAGVKHEQYF
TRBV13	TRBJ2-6	CASSLREVVPRGANVLTF
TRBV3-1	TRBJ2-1	CASSPLSGSYNEQFF
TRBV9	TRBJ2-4	CASSPSGRDLNIQYF
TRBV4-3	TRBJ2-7	CASSQESRGPQYF
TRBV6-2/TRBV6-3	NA	CASSYALRMDRAGEQYF
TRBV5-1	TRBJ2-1	CASSLVGTDLFEEQFF
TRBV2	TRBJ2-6	CASSPLRATSGANVLTF
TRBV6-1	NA	CASSEKATSGIYEQYF
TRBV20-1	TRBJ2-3	CSELETDTQYF
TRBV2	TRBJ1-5	CASSGGFINQPQHF
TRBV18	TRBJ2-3	CASFLPTSGMADTQYF
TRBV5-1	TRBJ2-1	CASSLVVGSLLNEQFF
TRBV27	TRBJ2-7	CASSLSADSTGIYEQYF
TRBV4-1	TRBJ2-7	CASSQGREAGEQYF
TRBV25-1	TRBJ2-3	CAGSGGTGADAHTQYF
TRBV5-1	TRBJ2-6	CASSLEGSSSGANVLTF
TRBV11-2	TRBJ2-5	CASRSIAGRDNGQYF
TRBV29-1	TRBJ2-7	CSVPGTGGPRAYEQYF
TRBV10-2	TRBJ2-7	CASSDRGAPSYEQYF